One and the same sample provided the 29 T cell receptor beta chains below, sequenced in a study. MiXCR, run by TCRdb on the 5' RACE reads, gives a single entry per CDR3 protein. The sample contains around 5,700 distinct CDR3 sequences, around 31% of which appear only once. Sequencing was carried out using naive CD4+ T cells sorted from a lymph node. Regarding subset: naive CD4+ T cells, CD4+CD45RA+CD25-. The receptors come from a female donor with breast cancer.

The chain uses TRBV7-3 and TRBJ2-7; D may correspond to TRBD1 or TRBD2 (5 bases each). This CDR3 is built from 15 residues. Trimming left V 2 bases short and J 4 bases short, with 15 bases between. Per the germline V gene, CDR1 is SGHTA and CDR2 is FQGTGA. Here the CDR3 DNA reads TGTGCCAGCAGCTTATTGCCAGGGACCAAATACGAGCAGTACTTC. The encoded protein is CASSLLPGTKYEQYF. Based on the CDR3 plus reference TRBV7-3 and TRBJ2-7, the full variable domain is GAGVSQTPSNKVTEKGKYVELRCDPISGHTALYWYRQSLGQGPEFLIYFQGTGAADDSGLPNDRFFAVRPEGSVSTLKIQRTERGDSAVYLCASSLLPGTKYEQYFGPGTRLTVT.

Only a few counts were recorded for this clonotype. The CDR3 DNA sequence: TGTGCCAGCAGTCGACAATCTAGCGGGGCCTACACAGATACGCAGTATTTT. The encoded protein is CASSRQSSGAYTDTQYF. J is TRBJ2-3 and V is TRBV7-9; 9 bases match TRBD2. Germline V CDR1 and CDR2: SEHNR, FQNEAQ (reference sequence). With 6 bases clipped from V and 2 bases from J, the junction kept 12 bases outside the gene matches. The CDR3 extends over 17 amino acids.

V and J are TRBV29-1 and TRBJ1-1; no definite D call. This CDR3 contains 11 residues. Germline lookup yields CDR1 SQVTM and CDR2 ANQGSEA. V was clipped by 4 bases and J by 4 bases, with 7 bases between them. CDR3 in amino acids: CSVVVFTEAFF. The CDR3 bases are TGCAGCGTTGTAGTTTTCACTGAAGCTTTCTTT.

V usage is TRBV20-1 and J usage is TRBJ2-5; a weak D match, TRBD2 (6 bases). Germline CDR1 is DFQATT and CDR2 is SNEGSKA (reference sequence). Trimming stripped 2 bases from V and 2 bases from J, with 15 bases between. The CDR3 contains 15 residues. The CDR3 DNA reads TGCAGTGCTAGAACGTCTAGCGATCTACAAGAGACCCAGTACTTC. Translating it yields CSARTSSDLQETQYF.

This clonotype was seen more than once but under ten times. The V and J genes are TRBV28 and TRBJ1-3, with D unresolved. In germline, CDR1 is MDHEN, CDR2 SYDVKM. The CDR3 runs to 15 residues. V lost 4 bases and J lost 4, with 14 bases in between. For the CDR3, the DNA is TGTGCCAGCAGTTCCAGCGGGATGACCGGAAACACCATATATTTT. It encodes CASSSSGMTGNTIYF.

In the case of this clonotype: This clone may be a read error of a much larger clone one base away. The conserved phenylalanine or tryptophan is not found at the CDR3 terminus, so this likely reflects a read error. The rearrangement links TRBV5-1 to TRBJ1-2, with TRBD1 matching over 8 bases. CDR1 and CDR2 from the germline V gene are SGHRS and YFSETQ. Losses at the gene ends were 2 bases for V and 5 bases for J; bases not matched to a gene: 8. The CDR3 runs to 15 residues. The chain's CDR3 is CASSFPDRGSYGYTY. The CDR3, as DNA: TGCGCCAGCAGCTTTCCTGACAGGGGTTCGTATGGCTACACCTAC.

The chain combines TRBV5-6 with TRBJ2-3, with 12 bases lining up with TRBD2. Germline values: CDR1 SGHDT, CDR2 YYEEEE. V dropped 3 bases and J dropped 8; count of bases not matched to a gene: 10. The CDR3 sequence is 16 residues long. In nucleotides, the CDR3 is TGTGCCAGCAGCTCAAGACTAGCGGGGGCCTGGGTTACGCAGTATTTT. Translating gives CASSSRLAGAWVTQYF.

This clonotype is large within its sample. Here the CDR3 DNA reads TGTGCCATCAGTGAGTCATCCCGGCTTGATGAGCAGTTCTTC. Translation gives CAISESSRLDEQFF. The chain is built from TRBV10-3 and TRBJ2-1; D remains unclear. Germline CDR1 and CDR2: ENHRY and SYGVKD. The CDR3 has 14 residues. V dropped 0 bases and J dropped 8 bases, with 11 bases sitting between them.

The DNA for the CDR3 is TGTGCCAGCAGCAGAGCTAGGGCGGGGGGGCCGGGTCCCTACAATGAGCAGTTCTTC. It codes for CASSRARAGGPGPYNEQFF. This chain uses TRBV7-2 with TRBJ2-1; the match to TRBD2 covers 9 bases. Germline values: CDR1 SGHTA, CDR2 FQGNSA. This CDR3 is 19 amino acids long. With V trimmed by 5 bases and J by 2 bases, 16 bases remained unmatched.

The V and J genes are TRBV12-3 or TRBV12-4 and TRBJ2-2; the D is unclear. V gave up 2 bases and J gave up 7 bases, with 2 bases separating them. This CDR3 contains 11 residues. The CDR3: CASSLNGELFF. The DNA for the CDR3 is TGTGCCAGCAGTTTAAACGGGGAGCTGTTTTTT.

This clonotype ranks as medium-sized. The chain carries TRBV20-1 and TRBJ2-3; D ambiguous. V was shortened by 2 bases and J by 2 bases, with 8 bases between the two germline ends. The V gene's germline CDR1 is DFQATT and CDR2 SNEGSKA (reference sequence). The CDR3 spans 13 residues. The CDR3 nucleotides read TGCAGTGCTAGAAACCGGAACACAGATACGCAGTATTTT. As protein: CSARNRNTDTQYF.

As regards this clonotype: A much larger clone differs from this one at a single base, so this may be a read error. The chain employs TRBV20-1 and TRBJ2-7; D gene uncertain. V lost 5 bases to trimming and J lost 6 bases, with 17 bases between them. The germline V gene encodes CDR1 DFQATT and CDR2 SNEGSKA (reference sequence). This CDR3 is built from 13 residues. CDR3 protein: CSAPKVGSREQYF. For the CDR3, the DNA is TGCAGTGCTCCTAAGGTGGGTTCACGCGAGCAGTACTTC.

This clonotype ranks as medium-sized. The CDR3 region is CSGGTTKETQYF. The CDR3 nucleotides are TGCAGTGGTGGGACTACGAAAGAGACCCAGTACTTC. V is TRBV20-1 and J is TRBJ2-5, with 7 bases aligning to TRBD2. J lost 3 bases, V lost 7 bases, and 5 bases had no gene match. Per the germline V gene, CDR1 is DFQATT and CDR2 is SNEGSKA (reference sequence). CDR3 length equals 12 residues.

By share, this clonotype ranks as medium-sized. This chain connects TRBV6-5 to TRBJ2-1; 10 nucleotides align to TRBD2. The germline gives CDR1 MNHEY, CDR2 SVGAGI. The CDR3 length is 15 residues. In DNA form, the CDR3 reads TGTGCAGCCGAGGGGTCTAGCGGGAGCCACAATGAGCAGTTCTTC. As protein: CAAEGSSGSHNEQFF.

The V and J genes are TRBV4-3 and TRBJ1-1; D unresolved. V lost 5 bases to trimming and J lost 1 base, with 14 bases between them. Germline lookup yields CDR1 LGHNA and CDR2 YSLEER. The CDR3 runs to 15 residues. The CDR3 sequence is CASSSRGSGNTEAFF. The CDR3 DNA reads TGCGCCAGCAGCTCCCGCGGATCAGGGAACACTGAAGCTTTCTTT.

A remark on this clonotype: A junction end diverges from the germline sequence, so it may reflect a read error. The rearrangement uses TRBV12-3 or TRBV12-4 and TRBJ2-7; TRBD2 matches 7 bases. The CDR3 contains 18 residues. Here the CDR3 DNA reads TGTGCCAGCAGTTTAGCCCGAATCGGGGTAGCGGGTGGTTACGAGCGGTACTTC. This translates into CASSLARIGVAGGYERYF.

For this clonotype: A read error is possible here, since a much larger clone lies one base away. The chain employs TRBV3-1 and TRBJ2-1, with D uncertain. There are 13 residues in the CDR3. Trimming removed 0 bases at V and 13 bases at J, with 13 bases between. Germline V CDR1 and CDR2: LGHDT, YNNKEL (reference sequence). Written as DNA, the CDR3 is TGTGCCAGCAGCCAAGAGCGAGGCAACATCCAGTTCTTC. This codes for CASSQERGNIQFF.

The genes are TRBV7-2 and TRBJ2-1; D gene unclear. This CDR3 contains 14 residues. CDR1 and CDR2 (germline): SGHTA, FQGNSA. The V and J ends lost 5 bases and 6 bases respectively, with 14 bases between them. The CDR3, as DNA: TGTGCCAGCAGCCGATCTTTTCAGGTCAATGAGCAGTTCTTC. Translation gives CASSRSFQVNEQFF.

The chain carries TRBV27 and TRBJ2-1; 9 bases line up with TRBD1. The germline CDR1 and CDR2 sequences are MNHEY and SMNVEV (reference sequence). This CDR3 has 15 residues. With 3 bases clipped from V and 5 bases from J, the junction kept 5 bases outside the gene matches. The CDR3 DNA reads TGTGCCAGCAGTTTGGGACAGGGCAGAAACAATGAGCAGTTCTTC. The encoded protein is CASSLGQGRNNEQFF.

The V call is TRBV7-9, the J call TRBJ2-1; possible D gene TRBD2, 6 bases. The CDR3 length is 14 residues. Germline lookup yields CDR1 SEHNR and CDR2 FQNEAQ (reference sequence). The ends were cut back, 1 base at V and 7 bases at J, with 11 bases in the middle. CDR3 DNA sequence: TGTGCCAGCAGCTTAGAGCTAGCGAAGAATGAGCAGTTCTTC. Residues: CASSLELAKNEQFF.

This clonotype has only a few counts. The chain combines TRBV6-1 with TRBJ2-1, with D perhaps TRBD1 (6 bases). Gene TRBJ2-7 matches the end of the DNA better, so the J call may be wrong. CDR1 is MNHNS and CDR2 is SASEGT in the germline V gene. The CDR3 is made up of 14 amino acids. The CDR3 here is CASSLDSSYNEQYF. In nucleotides, the CDR3 is TGTGCCAGCAGTCTGGACAGTTCCTACAATGAGCAGTACTTC.

This clonotype is large in the sample. The chain recombines TRBV6-6 with TRBJ1-5, with no clear D. The CDR3 extends over 14 amino acids. Trimming took off 4 bases at V and 0 bases at J, with 7 bases between the two ends. Germline values: CDR1 MNHNY, CDR2 SVGAGI (reference sequence). The CDR3 here is CASSSSDSNQPQHF. The CDR3, as DNA: TGTGCCAGCAGTTCCTCGGATAGCAATCAGCCCCAGCATTTT.

This clonotype was seen once. A read error may account for a junction end that differs from germline. J is TRBJ2-7 and V is TRBV20-1; D is possibly TRBD2 (5 bases). Germline CDR1 reads DFQATT; CDR2 reads SNEGSKA (reference sequence). CDR3 length: 16 residues. The CDR3 sequence: CGARDWGSSGYYEQYF. The CDR3 DNA follows: TGCGGTGCTAGAGATTGGGGTAGCAGCGGCTACTACGAGCAGTACTTC.

This clonotype was detected a few times. The chain combines TRBV6-1 with TRBJ1-2, with D unclear. The germline V gene encodes CDR1 MNHNS and CDR2 SASEGT. This CDR3 comprises 16 residues. V was clipped by 1 base and J by 4 bases, with 16 bases between them. The CDR3 is CASSEEALLPVYGYTF. The DNA for the CDR3 is TGTGCCAGCAGTGAAGAGGCCCTTCTTCCCGTCTATGGCTACACCTTC.

In this sample, this clonotype turned up a few times. Given a much more abundant clone one base away, this may be a read error. The chain recombines TRBV5-1 with TRBJ1-1, with D maybe TRBD1 (6 bases). Trimming pared 6 bases from V and 1 base from J, leaving 10 bases between. Per germline, CDR1 SGHRS and CDR2 YFSETQ. This CDR3 region has 13 residues. The CDR3, as DNA: TGCGCCAGCACAACAGGGTCGAACACTGAAGCTTTCTTT. This codes for CASTTGSNTEAFF.

Within the sample, this clonotype is large (0.1 to 1%). This chain connects TRBV12-3 or TRBV12-4 to TRBJ2-5; D call uncertain. The CDR3 runs 14 residues. The V and J ends lost 2 bases and 1 base respectively, with 8 bases between them. The CDR3 loop reads CASSLPHSQETQYF. The CDR3, as DNA: TGTGCCAGCAGTTTACCCCACAGCCAAGAGACCCAGTACTTC.

This clonotype is medium-sized within its sample. The chain uses TRBV30 and TRBJ1-1; D is unclear. This CDR3 comprises 12 residues. Per the germline V gene, CDR1 is GTSNPN and CDR2 is SVGIG (reference sequence). Trimming took 0 bases from V and 4 from J, leaving 6 bases between them. CDR3: CAWSVSITEAFF. In nucleotides, the CDR3 is TGTGCCTGGAGTGTATCTATCACTGAAGCTTTCTTT.

This clonotype is judged medium-sized (0.01 to 0.1%). This chain joins TRBV5-4 and TRBJ2-1; D is unclear. The CDR3 is 12 residues long. Germline CDR1 SGHNT, CDR2 YYREEE (reference sequence). Trimming removed 5 bases from V and 0 bases from J, with 3 bases in between. CDR3 DNA: TGTGCCAGCAGTTACTCCTACAATGAGCAGTTCTTC. It specifies CASSYSYNEQFF.

This clonotype is labeled as medium-sized. The J gene is TRBJ2-1, the V gene TRBV4-2, with 10 bases aligning to TRBD2. The CDR3 runs to 19 residues. Unmatched junction bases numbered 9, after V lost 1 base and J lost 0 bases. The germline gives CDR1 LGHNA, CDR2 YNFKEQ. The CDR3 nucleotides are TGTGCCAGCAGCCAAGTTTCCAACCCTAGCGGGAGCTCCTACAATGAGCAGTTCTTC. As protein: CASSQVSNPSGSSYNEQFF.